A single sample gave rise to the 11 T cell receptor beta chains below, sequenced in a study of cytomegalovirus exposure and HLA in healthy donors. The PCR was carried out with 60 Vbeta primers and 13 Jbeta primers. Profiled with immunoSEQ multiplex PCR; TCRdb holds only in-frame clones, not every one. The sample lists about 190,000 clones, 60% to 85% occurring once. Sample: PBMCs. The receptors come from a woman under 30 in good health and CMV-seronegative.

This clone was counted a few times. J is TRBJ2-1 and V is TRBV10-3; TRBD2 matches 9 bases. In germline, CDR1 is ENHRY, CDR2 SYGVKD. The ends lost 11 bases at V and 5 bases at J; junction bases unmatched: 10. The CDR3 covers 14 residues. The CDR3 protein is CAAGLSGRNNEQFF. The CDR3 DNA reads TGTGCCGCCGGTCTCAGCGGGAGGAACAATGAGCAGTTCTTC.

J is TRBJ2-1 and V is TRBV5-1, with D perhaps TRBD1 (6 bases). This CDR3 has 14 residues. Deletions cut 1 base from V and 6 bases from J, with 11 bases between. The germline gives CDR1 SGHRS, CDR2 YFSETQ. Here the CDR3 DNA reads TGCGCCAGCAGCTTGAGGCAGGGGCGCAATGAGCAGTTCTTC. This codes for CASSLRQGRNEQFF.

The chain carries TRBV12-5 and TRBJ2-3; 14 bases map to TRBD2. V lost 5 bases to trimming and J lost 2 bases; unmatched junction nucleotides: 6. This CDR3 has 17 residues. Germline V gene lookup returns CDR1 LGHNT and CDR2 FRNRAP. CDR3 in amino acids: CASGPGTSGGITDTQYF. The CDR3 coding sequence is TGTGCTAGTGGTCCAGGGACTAGCGGGGGAATCACAGATACGCAGTATTTT. Full variable domain (missing parts from reference TRBV12-5 and TRBJ2-3): DARVTQTPRHKVTEMGQEVTMRCQPILGHNTVFWYRQTMMQGLELLAYFRNRAPLDDSGMPKDRFSAEMPDATLATLKIQPSEPRDSAVYFCASGPGTSGGITDTQYFGPGTRLTVL.

The gene calls are TRBV19 and TRBJ1-6; D is ambiguous. Trimming removed 4 bases from V and 8 bases from J, with 12 bases in between. CDR3 length: 14 residues. The germline gives CDR1 LNHDA, CDR2 SQIVND (reference sequence). CDR3 DNA: TGTGCCAGTAGTAATCGGGAGATTGATTCACCCCTCCACTTT. Its protein is CASSNREIDSPLHF.

The gene calls are TRBV28 and TRBJ2-7; 8 nucleotides line up with TRBD2. Germline CDR1 MDHEN, CDR2 SYDVKM. CDR3 length: 14 residues. The V gene end was trimmed by 6 bases and the J gene end by 1 base; junction bases not matched to a gene: 5. The CDR3 sequence: CASRPAGVSYEQYF. As DNA, the CDR3 is TGTGCCAGCAGACCAGCGGGGGTATCCTACGAGCAGTACTTC. The full variable domain, in which reference TRBV28 and TRBJ2-7 provide the parts outside the CDR3, is DVKVTQSSRYLVKRTGEKVFLECVQDMDHENMFWYRQDPGLGLRLIYFSYDVKMKEKGDIPEGYSVSREKKERFSLILESASTNQTSMYLCASRPAGVSYEQYFGPGTRLTVT.

The chain recombines TRBV27 with TRBJ1-1; no reliable D call. The CDR3 totals 14 residues. With 2 bases removed from V and 2 bases from J, the gap between germline ends came to 9 bases. Germline V gene lookup returns CDR1 MNHEY and CDR2 SMNVEV (reference sequence). Here the CDR3 DNA reads TGTGCCAGCAGTTTACGGGTTCCCAACACTGAAGCTTTCTTT. This encodes CASSLRVPNTEAFF.

The chain combines TRBV4-3 with TRBJ2-7; 7 nucleotides align to TRBD2. Germline assignment: CDR1 LGHNA and CDR2 YSLEER. The CDR3 totals 15 residues. The junction had 4 bases not matched to a gene; V was cut back by 1 base and J by 1 base. In DNA form, the CDR3 reads TGCGCCAGCAGCCAAGTACGGGAGGCGTCCTACGAGCAGTACTTC. It yields the protein CASSQVREASYEQYF.

To note about this clone: An end of the junction does not agree with germline; a read error may underlie this. The J gene is TRBJ2-1, the V gene TRBV7-7; D gene uncertain. Looked up from germline, CDR1 is SSHAT and CDR2 is FNYEAQ (reference sequence). This CDR3 spans 13 amino acids. The DNA of the CDR3 is TGTGCTAGCAGCTTAAGCCTATTTAATGAGCAGTTCTTC. Translation gives CASSLSLFNEQFF.

This chain uses TRBV7-2 with TRBJ1-5; D call uncertain. Germline CDR1 SGHTA, CDR2 FQGNSA. V was clipped by 1 base and J by 2 bases, with 6 bases between them. This CDR3 is built from 14 residues. CDR3 sequence: CASSLELGNQPQHF. The CDR3 DNA follows: TGTGCCAGCAGCTTAGAGCTCGGCAATCAGCCCCAGCATTTT.

The CDR3 loop is CASSVGRNSYEQYF. The CDR3 DNA reads TGTGCCAGCAGTGTTGGCAGGAATTCCTACGAGCAGTACTTC. The chain employs TRBV2 and TRBJ2-7; D unresolved. The germline gives CDR1 SNHLY, CDR2 FYNNEI. V shed 4 bases and J shed 1 base, with 11 bases lying between them. This CDR3 has 14 amino acids.

The genes are TRBV29-1 and TRBJ2-2, with TRBD2 as a possible D gene (6 bases). The CDR3 contains 12 residues. Trimming cost V 3 bases and J 6 bases, with 8 bases left between them. Germline V gene lookup returns CDR1 SQVTM and CDR2 ANQGSEA. The DNA for the CDR3 is TGCAGCGTTGAGCGGGACGCCGGGGAGCTGTTTTTT. It translates to CSVERDAGELFF.